The 21 T cell receptor beta chains given below trace back to one sample, sequenced in a study of cytomegalovirus exposure and HLA in healthy donors (dated by TCRdb to about 2017). The library was produced with the immunoSEQ multiplex PCR assay. A mixture of 60 forward primers for TCR Vbeta segments and 13 reverse primers for TCR Jbeta segments was used in the multiplex PCR. This immuneACCESS table, as held by TCRdb, lists in-frame sequences with V and J called but not all clones. Of the missing ones, under half trace to an unresolved V gene in checked studies; the others have no known cause. In all, the sample holds roughly 120,000 clones, and around 80% of those were seen once. 2.5% to 3.5% of the sample comes from the top ten. Sequenced input: PBMCs. Receptors were obtained from a woman in her late teens or twenties in good health and CMV-seropositive.

This chain connects TRBV7-9 to TRBJ1-2; D not resolved. Germline-derived CDR1 and CDR2 are SEHNR and FQNEAQ (reference sequence). The CDR3 totals 10 residues. V was pared by 3 bases and J by 7 bases, with 3 bases between. The CDR3 DNA reads as TGTGCCAGCAGCTTCGGTGGCTACACCTTC. It specifies CASSFGGYTF. Full variable domain (missing parts from reference TRBV7-9 and TRBJ1-2): DTGVSQNPRHKITKRGQNVTFRCDPISEHNRLYWYRQTLGQGPEFLTYFQNEAQLEKSRLLSDRFSAERPKGSFSTLEIQRTEQGDSAMYLCASSFGGYTFGSGTRLTVV.

This clone occurred once. The chain couples TRBV12-5 to TRBJ2-3; D is unresolved. From germline, CDR1 is LGHNT and CDR2 FRNRAP. CDR3 length equals 14 residues. V dropped 5 bases and J dropped 2 bases, with 11 bases sitting between them. CDR3 loop: CASGPPGTTDTQYF. CDR3 in DNA: TGTGCTAGTGGTCCCCCAGGAACCACAGATACGCAGTATTTT.

V gene TRBV5-1 combines with J gene TRBJ1-4; D uncertain. The CDR3 spans 14 residues. V dropped 4 bases and J dropped 3 bases, with 10 bases sitting between them. Per the germline V gene, CDR1 is SGHRS and CDR2 is YFSETQ. CDR3 protein: CASSPLGANEKLFF. The CDR3 DNA is TGCGCCAGCAGCCCTTTGGGAGCTAATGAAAAACTGTTTTTT.

The V and J genes are TRBV5-1 and TRBJ2-1; 13 bases agree with TRBD2. This CDR3 is 13 amino acids long. The germline V gene has CDR1 SGHRS and CDR2 YFSETQ. J was trimmed by 9 bases and V by 4 bases; bases with no gene match: 1. The CDR3 DNA sequence: TGCGCCAGCAGCCGGACTAGCGGGGGTGAGCAGTTCTTC. Translating it yields CASSRTSGGEQFF.

The chain carries TRBV6-1 and TRBJ1-2; 7 bases are shared with TRBD1. The CDR3 is 18 residues long. The V gene end was trimmed by 2 bases and the J gene end by 2 bases; junction bases not matched to a gene: 14. Germline-derived CDR1 and CDR2 are MNHNS and SASEGT. The CDR3 sequence: CASSETGTAGGWNYGYTF. CDR3 nucleotides: TGTGCCAGCAGTGAAACCGGGACAGCAGGGGGGTGGAACTATGGCTACACCTTC.

The V and J genes are TRBV21-1 and TRBJ2-1; TRBD2 is the table's D call, not checked against the DNA. TRBV21-1 is described as a pseudogene. The CDR3 runs 15 residues. The CDR3 sequence is CASSTLGGAANEQFF. DNA of the CDR3: TGTGCCAGCAGCACCCTGGGGGGGGCGGCCAATGAGCAGTTCTTC.

This chain connects TRBV11-2 to TRBJ1-4, with D unresolved. Trimming cost V 6 bases and J 4 bases, with 12 bases left between them. Germline V gene data show CDR1 as SGHAT and CDR2 as FQNNGV. CDR3 length: 14 amino acids. CDR3 sequence: CASRKRPDNEKLFF. For the CDR3, the DNA is TGTGCCAGCAGAAAGAGGCCGGATAATGAAAAACTGTTTTTT.

The table lists this clone with a count of one. The V gene is TRBV6-5, the J gene TRBJ2-7, with 9 nucleotides matching TRBD1. Looked up from germline, CDR1 is MNHEY and CDR2 is SVGAGI. With 8 bases clipped from V and 6 bases from J, the junction kept 11 bases outside the gene matches. The CDR3 covers 14 residues. The CDR3 reads CASARDREVSEQYF. CDR3 coding DNA: TGTGCCAGCGCCAGGGACAGGGAGGTAAGCGAGCAGTACTTC.

The chain joins TRBV6-1 to TRBJ2-3; D uncertain. Looked up from germline, CDR1 is MNHNS and CDR2 is SASEGT. This CDR3 is 12 amino acids long. V lost 6 bases, J lost 0 bases, and 4 bases lay in between. CDR3: CASRSSTDTQYF. CDR3 bases: TGTGCCAGCAGATCTAGCACAGATACGCAGTATTTT.

The chain carries TRBV11-2 and TRBJ2-3; 9 nucleotides agree with TRBD1. CDR1 and CDR2 (germline): SGHAT, FQNNGV. The CDR3 has 16 residues. Trimming removed 0 bases from V and 1 base from J; junction bases left unmatched: 2. The CDR3 reads CASSLEGTGRTDTQYF. The CDR3 DNA reads as TGTGCCAGCAGCTTAGAGGGGACAGGGCGCACAGATACGCAGTATTTT.

V is TRBV7-9 and J is TRBJ1-2, with D possibly being TRBD1 (6 bases). The V end lost 7 bases, the J end lost 5 bases, and 17 bases lay between the germline ends. This CDR3 spans 14 amino acids. Germline V gene lookup returns CDR1 SEHNR and CDR2 FQNEAQ (reference sequence). CDR3 amino acids: CASTDAGTSYGYTF. The CDR3 coding sequence is TGTGCCAGCACCGATGCCGGGACAAGTTATGGCTACACCTTC.

This clone appeared a few times. This chain links TRBV10-3 with TRBJ1-1; 8 bases agree with TRBD1. The CDR3 runs to 17 residues. Looked up from germline, CDR1 is ENHRY and CDR2 is SYGVKD. The trim removed 0 bases at V and 4 bases at J, leaving 10 bases unmatched. The CDR3 nucleotides read TGTGCCATCAGTGAGTCGGGGCAGGGGGCATCGGGCACTGAAGCTTTCTTT. The encoded protein is CAISESGQGASGTEAFF.

The gene calls are TRBV11-3 and TRBJ1-6; weak D call: TRBD1 (5 bases). The CDR3 runs to 16 residues. Germline V gene data show CDR1 as SGHNT and CDR2 as YENEEA. Deletions cut 8 bases from V and 4 bases from J, with 18 bases between. The CDR3 loop is CASFSRGFGYNSPLHF. The CDR3 nucleotides are TGTGCCAGCTTCTCCCGGGGGTTCGGATATAATTCACCCCTCCACTTT.

The chain combines TRBV7-9 with TRBJ2-7, with TRBD1 identical over 7 bases. Germline V gene lookup returns CDR1 SEHNR and CDR2 FQNEAQ (reference sequence). CDR3 length equals 15 residues. J gave up 3 bases and V 7 bases, and 12 bases lay outside the gene matches. The CDR3 here is CASTTGDVHYYEQYF. CDR3 nucleotides: TGTGCCAGCACCACAGGGGACGTTCACTACTACGAGCAGTACTTC.

J is TRBJ1-2 and V is TRBV11-2; 7 bases agree with TRBD1. The CDR3 extends over 17 amino acids. V shed 2 bases and J 10 bases; nucleotides not matched to a gene: 19. Germline CDR1 reads SGHAT; CDR2 reads FQNNGV. The CDR3 nucleotides are TGTGCCAGCAGCTTATTCTGGGACAGTCGCTCTACTATCAACTACACCTTC. Its protein product is CASSLFWDSRSTINYTF.

V usage is TRBV5-4 and J usage is TRBJ2-3; 7 bases are a match to TRBD2. The germline V gene has CDR1 SGHNT and CDR2 YYREEE (reference sequence). The J segment lost 1 base and the V segment lost 0 bases, leaving 2 bases of the junction unmatched. CDR3 length: 15 residues. CDR3 amino acids: CASSLVAGGTDTQYF. As DNA, the CDR3 is TGTGCCAGCAGCTTGGTTGCGGGGGGCACAGATACGCAGTATTTT.

The CDR3 reads CASSTTENTEAFF. CDR3 nucleotide sequence: TGTGCCAGCAGTACGACAGAGAACACTGAAGCTTTCTTT. The gene calls are TRBV28 and TRBJ1-1, with D possibly being TRBD1 (5 bases). V was cut by 5 bases and J by 1 base, with 8 bases left in between. From germline, CDR1 is MDHEN and CDR2 SYDVKM. There are 13 residues in the CDR3.

V and J are TRBV7-9 and TRBJ1-5; the D is unclear. Germline CDR1 reads SEHNR; CDR2 reads FQNEAQ (reference sequence). V was trimmed by 3 bases and J by 6 bases, leaving 6 bases between them. This CDR3 contains 12 residues. In nucleotides, the CDR3 is TGTGCCAGCAGCTTTCCAGGTCAGCCCCAGCATTTT. Translation: CASSFPGQPQHF.

The CDR3 coding sequence is TGTGCCAGCAGCTTAGCAGGGAGTGGAAATCAGCCCCAGCATTTT. It translates to CASSLAGSGNQPQHF. The J gene is TRBJ1-5, the V gene TRBV7-9; no reliable D call. The CDR3 spans 15 residues. Trimming removed 0 bases at V and 4 bases at J, with 10 bases between. The germline gives CDR1 SEHNR, CDR2 FQNEAQ (reference sequence).

J is TRBJ2-1 and V is TRBV10-3; tentative D call: TRBD2 (6 bases). Trimming cost V 4 bases and J 1 base, with 17 bases left between them. This CDR3 is built from 17 residues. Germline V lookup: CDR1 ENHRY, CDR2 SYGVKD. The CDR3 reads CAISGSAGSNSYNEQFF. The CDR3 nucleotides are TGTGCCATCAGTGGTTCGGCGGGGTCTAATTCCTACAATGAGCAGTTCTTC.

V is TRBV6-5 and J is TRBJ2-7, with 13 bases identical to TRBD2. The CDR3 spans 14 residues. J gave up 6 bases and V 7 bases, and 6 bases lay outside the gene matches. CDR1 MNHEY and CDR2 SVGAGI come from the germline V gene. DNA of the CDR3: TGTGCCAGCAAGACTAGCGGGGGGACGGGCGAGCAGTACTTC. Its protein product is CASKTSGGTGEQYF.